The TCR beta chain described here comes from a study of cytomegalovirus exposure and HLA in healthy donors. Study conclusions and caveats: Later analysis identified over 15,000 TCR beta sequences associated with HLA alleles, using a false discovery rate threshold of 0.05. Generally TCR sequences proved uncommon, though certain public TCRs appeared in numerous donors. Sequencing likely caused a cluster of highly shared sequence variants.

Concerning this clone: Antigen: not known.

PCR primers comprised 60 Vbeta and 13 Jbeta primers. The method was immunoSEQ multiplex PCR; TCRdb's version includes in-frame clones alone and lacks a portion of them. The table lists 100,000 to 150,000 clones, about 80% of them singletons. This sequence was found in a woman in her 50s in good health and CMV-seropositive. The sequenced sample consisted of PBMCs.

CDR3 residues: CASGLGRGGYTF. The CDR3 bases are TGTGCTAGTGGTTTGGGTCGAGGGGGCTACACCTTC. V is TRBV12-5 and J is TRBJ1-2; D is unresolved. The germline V gene has CDR1 LGHNT and CDR2 FRNRAP. Trimming stripped 1 base from V and 8 bases from J, with 8 bases between. This CDR3 region has 12 residues.